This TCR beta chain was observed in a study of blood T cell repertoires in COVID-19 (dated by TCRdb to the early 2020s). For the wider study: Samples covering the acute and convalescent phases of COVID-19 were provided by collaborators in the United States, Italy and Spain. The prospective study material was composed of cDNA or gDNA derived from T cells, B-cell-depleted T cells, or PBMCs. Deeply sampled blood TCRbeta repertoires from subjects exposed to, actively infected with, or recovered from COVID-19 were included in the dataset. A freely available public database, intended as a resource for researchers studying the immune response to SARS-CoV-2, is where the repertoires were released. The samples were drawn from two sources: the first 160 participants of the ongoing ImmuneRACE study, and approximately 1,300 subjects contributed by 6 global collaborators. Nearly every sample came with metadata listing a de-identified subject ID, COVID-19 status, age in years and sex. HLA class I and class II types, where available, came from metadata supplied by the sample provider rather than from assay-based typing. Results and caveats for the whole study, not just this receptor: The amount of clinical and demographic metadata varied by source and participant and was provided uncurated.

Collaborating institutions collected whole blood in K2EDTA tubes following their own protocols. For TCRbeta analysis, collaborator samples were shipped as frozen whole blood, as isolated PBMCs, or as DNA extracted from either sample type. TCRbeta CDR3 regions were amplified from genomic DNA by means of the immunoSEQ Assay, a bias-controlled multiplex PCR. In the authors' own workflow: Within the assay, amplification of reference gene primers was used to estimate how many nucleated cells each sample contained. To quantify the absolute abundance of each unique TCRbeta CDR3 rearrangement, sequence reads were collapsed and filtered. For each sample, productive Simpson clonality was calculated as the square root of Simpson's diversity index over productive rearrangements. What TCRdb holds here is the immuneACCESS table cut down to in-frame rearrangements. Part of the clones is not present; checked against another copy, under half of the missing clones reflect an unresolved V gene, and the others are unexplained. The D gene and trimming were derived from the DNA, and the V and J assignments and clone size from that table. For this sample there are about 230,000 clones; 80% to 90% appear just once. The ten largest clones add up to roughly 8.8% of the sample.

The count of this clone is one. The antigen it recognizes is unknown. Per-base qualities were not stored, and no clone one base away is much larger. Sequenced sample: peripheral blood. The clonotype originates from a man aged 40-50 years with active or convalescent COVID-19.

The CDR3 has the sequence CASSYLGRSTDTQYF. The nucleotides read TGTGCCAGCAGTTACCTGGGCAGAAGCACAGATACGCAGTATTTT. Rearrangement joined TRBV6-2 or TRBV6-3 to TRBJ2-3; no D gene can be assigned with confidence. The CDR3 starts with the cysteine, ends with the phenylalanine, and has 15 residues. Left in the record is the CDR3 DNA by itself, 45 bases read in frame from the first base. For CDR1 and CDR2, the germline V gene lists MNHEY and SVGEGT. V and J lose 2 bases and 0 bases, and a span of 9 bases separates them.